The 27 T cell receptor beta chains given below trace back to one sample, sequenced in a study of T cell responses to AZD1222 COVID-19 vaccine. Some clones are missing from TCRdb's copy, which holds only in-frame ones; the method was immunoSEQ multiplex PCR. The sample consists of about 160,000 clones, about 91% of them appearing once. Sequenced material: peripheral blood, taken 28 days after the second AZD1222 dose. These receptors all stem from an adult who received the AZD1222 COVID-19 vaccine.

The chain employs TRBV7-2 and TRBJ1-1; D unclear. This CDR3 spans 13 amino acids. In germline, CDR1 is SGHTA, CDR2 FQGNSA. V was cut by 7 bases and J by 8 bases, with 17 bases left in between. The CDR3 coding sequence is TGTGCCAGCACCAAAACTCGGGGTGCGGAAGCTTTCTTT. Amino acids: CASTKTRGAEAFF.

The chain has TRBV18 and TRBJ1-2, with D unresolved. The V end was cut by 6 bases, the J end by 0 bases, with 14 bases between. CDR3 length: 15 amino acids. Germline lookup yields CDR1 KGHSH and CDR2 LQKENI. The CDR3 nucleotides read TGTGCCAGCTCGGGAAGTATCTCTGCTAACTATGGCTACACCTTC. This sequence encodes CASSGSISANYGYTF. Combining the CDR3 with reference TRBV18 and TRBJ1-2 gives the whole variable domain NAGVMQNPRHLVRRRGQEARLRCSPMKGHSHVYWYRQLPEEGLKFMVYLQKENIIDESGMPKERFSAEFPKEGPSILRIQQVVRGDSAAYFCASSGSISANYGYTFGSGTRLTVV.

Only one count was recorded for this clone. The chain links TRBV27 to TRBJ1-1; D is uncertain. Trimming removed 2 bases at V and 4 bases at J, with 11 bases between. Germline V gives CDR1 MNHEY, CDR2 SMNVEV (reference sequence). The length of the CDR3 is 14 residues. The CDR3 nucleotides read TGTGCCAGCAGTTTAGTCTTTCGGGGCACTGAAGCTTTCTTT. It encodes CASSLVFRGTEAFF.

V gene TRBV20-1 combines with J gene TRBJ1-5; tentatively, D is TRBD1 (5 bases). The CDR3 consists of 13 residues. Germline CDR1 DFQATT, CDR2 SNEGSKA (reference sequence). Trimming pared 3 bases from V and 4 bases from J, leaving 10 bases between. This CDR3 is CSASLGRNQPQHF. The DNA of the CDR3 is TGCAGTGCTAGTTTGGGACGGAATCAGCCCCAGCATTTT.

V and J are TRBV6-5 and TRBJ2-1, with D uncertain. CDR1 and CDR2 from the germline V gene are MNHEY and SVGAGI. The CDR3 spans 13 residues. V gave up 0 bases and J gave up 7 bases, with 7 bases separating them. The CDR3 reads CASSYSNGNEQFF. The CDR3 DNA is TGTGCCAGCAGTTACTCGAATGGAAATGAGCAGTTCTTC.

The chain is built from TRBV7-6 and TRBJ1-3; D may be TRBD1 (5 bases). CDR3 size: 15 residues. Trimming removed 1 base from V and 0 bases from J, with 7 bases in between. Germline lookup yields CDR1 SGHVS and CDR2 FNYEAQ. CDR3: CASSLVGGSGNTIYF. The CDR3 DNA reads as TGTGCCAGCAGCTTAGTGGGGGGCTCTGGAAACACCATATATTTT.

The genes are TRBV7-9 and TRBJ1-1, with unresolved D. CDR1 SEHNR and CDR2 FQNEAQ come from the germline V gene (reference sequence). Trimming left V 2 bases short and J 1 base short, with 8 bases between. This CDR3 is 14 amino acids long. The CDR3 DNA follows: TGTGCCAGCAGCTTAATAGGTACGAACACTGAAGCTTTCTTT. Amino acid sequence: CASSLIGTNTEAFF.

The rearrangement links TRBV19 to TRBJ2-5; 10 bases match TRBD2. With V trimmed by 5 bases and J by 4 bases, 7 bases remained unmatched. Germline V gene lookup returns CDR1 LNHDA and CDR2 SQIVND (reference sequence). CDR3 length: 15 amino acids. CDR3 in DNA: TGTGCCAGTAGTCCCAGCGGGGGGGCCGGAGAGACCCAGTACTTC. It encodes CASSPSGGAGETQYF.

The chain joins TRBV20-1 to TRBJ1-3, with unresolved D. Between the trimmed V and J ends, which lost 3 bases and 4 bases, there was a span of 4 bases. The CDR3 has 11 residues. Per the germline V gene, CDR1 is DFQATT and CDR2 is SNEGSKA (reference sequence). This chain's CDR3 is CSARRGNTIYF. DNA for the CDR3: TGCAGTGCTAGGCGGGGAAACACCATATATTTT.

J is TRBJ2-1 and V is TRBV13; D gene uncertain. The germline V gene encodes CDR1 PRHDT and CDR2 FYEKMQ (reference sequence). This CDR3 comprises 11 residues. V was pared by 5 bases and J by 6 bases, with 5 bases between. The CDR3 sequence: CASSTSNEQFF. CDR3 sequence (DNA): TGTGCCAGCAGCACGAGCAATGAGCAGTTCTTC.

DNA for the CDR3: TGTGCCAGCAGCCAAGATCGGGTGGGGGGTACGGGGAGGGAGCTGTTTTTT. This codes for CASSQDRVGGTGRELFF. The rearrangement links TRBV4-2 to TRBJ2-2; weak D call: TRBD2 (6 bases). CDR1 is LGHNA, CDR2 YNFKEQ, per germline. This CDR3 has 17 residues. V lost 0 bases and J lost 9, with 20 bases in between.

This sequence joins TRBV12-5 and TRBJ1-1, with 7 bases that match TRBD1. CDR3 length equals 16 residues. V was clipped by 1 base and J by 5 bases; unmatched bases: 10. Germline assignment: CDR1 LGHNT and CDR2 FRNRAP. The CDR3 DNA reads TGTGCTAGTGGTTTGGATCCGGGACAGCGGGTAACTGAAGCTTTCTTT. Translating it yields CASGLDPGQRVTEAFF.

This rearrangement joins TRBV15 to TRBJ2-1, with 7 bases matching TRBD1. Germline V CDR1 and CDR2: LNHNV, YYDKDF (reference sequence). The CDR3 totals 15 residues. J gave up 3 bases and V 3 bases, and 5 bases lay outside the gene matches. The chain's CDR3 is CATSRTGYIYNEQFF. In DNA, the CDR3 is TGTGCCACCAGCAGGACAGGGTATATCTACAATGAGCAGTTCTTC.

CDR3 DNA sequence: TGCGCCAGCAGCCCTAGCGGGAGCTCCTACAATGAGCAGTTCTTC. Protein sequence: CASSPSGSSYNEQFF. The chain is built from TRBV5-1 and TRBJ2-1; 10 nucleotides align to TRBD2. V trimming: 4 bases; J trimming: 0 bases; junction bases outside the gene matches: 1. CDR1 is SGHRS, CDR2 YFSETQ, per germline. CDR3 length: 15 residues.

The chain uses TRBV15 and TRBJ1-2; D uncertain. V was clipped by 3 bases and J by 4 bases, with 15 bases between them. Germline V lookup: CDR1 LNHNV, CDR2 YYDKDF (reference sequence). This CDR3 has 15 residues. CDR3 amino acids: CATSSGGSSGYGYTF. The CDR3 nucleotides read TGTGCCACCAGCAGTGGCGGATCCTCGGGCTATGGCTACACCTTC.

The rearrangement joins TRBV7-9 to TRBJ2-7; D gene unclear. CDR1 and CDR2 (germline): SEHNR, FQNEAQ (reference sequence). The V end lost 4 bases, the J end lost 3 bases, and 13 bases lay between the germline ends. This CDR3 is built from 14 residues. The CDR3 is CASSSEGRSYEQYF. The CDR3 DNA is TGTGCCAGCAGCTCAGAAGGCCGGAGCTACGAGCAGTACTTC.

The J gene is TRBJ1-2, the V gene TRBV7-8, with D possibly being TRBD1 (6 bases). The V gene's germline CDR1 is SGHVS and CDR2 FQNEAQ. V dropped 5 bases and J dropped 3 bases, with 16 bases sitting between them. The length of the CDR3 is 15 residues. For the CDR3, the DNA is TGTGCCAGCAGCGAACAGGGAACGAGTTACTATGGCTACACCTTC. Protein product: CASSEQGTSYYGYTF. Together with reference TRBV7-8 and TRBJ1-2, the CDR3 gives the full variable domain: GAGVSQSPRYKVAKRGQDVALRCDPISGHVSLFWYQQALGQGPEFLTYFQNEAQLDKSGLPSDRFFAERPEGSVSTLKIQRTQQEDSAVYLCASSEQGTSYYGYTFGSGTRLTVV.

V gene TRBV25-1 combines with J gene TRBJ2-2; D is possibly TRBD1 or TRBD2 (5 bases each). The CDR3 is made up of 15 amino acids. V was shortened by 1 base and J by 5 bases, with 11 bases between the two germline ends. Per germline, CDR1 MGHDK and CDR2 SYGVNS. The CDR3 loop is CASSESGWGTGELFF. The CDR3 DNA reads as TGTGCCAGCAGTGAATCAGGTTGGGGGACCGGGGAGCTGTTTTTT.

This chain connects TRBV27 to TRBJ1-5; D remains ambiguous. Germline CDR1 reads MNHEY; CDR2 reads SMNVEV (reference sequence). Trimming cost V 5 bases and J 7 bases, with 12 bases left between them. This CDR3 has 13 residues. CDR3 bases: TGTGCCAGCAGTCCCCTGGGAGGGCAGCCCCAGCATTTT. Its translation: CASSPLGGQPQHF.

V gene TRBV5-6 combines with J gene TRBJ1-1; weak D call: TRBD1 (5 bases). The V end lost 4 bases, the J end lost 7 bases, and 11 bases lay between the germline ends. Looked up from germline, CDR1 is SGHDT and CDR2 is YYEEEE. The CDR3 sequence is 12 residues long. Here the CDR3 DNA reads TGTGCCAGCAGCCAAGGACATAGTGAAGCTTTCTTT. Translating it yields CASSQGHSEAFF. The full variable domain, with the rest looked up from reference TRBV5-6 and TRBJ1-1, is DAGVTQSPTHLIKTRGQQVTLRCSPKSGHDTVSWYQQALGQGPQFIFQYYEEEERQRGNFPDRFSGHQFPNYSSELNVNALLLGDSALYLCASSQGHSEAFFGQGTRLTVV.

The chain is built from TRBV5-6 and TRBJ1-1, with D tentatively TRBD1 (5 bases). The CDR3 has 16 amino acids. Trimming stripped 4 bases from V and 0 bases from J, with 16 bases between. The germline V gene encodes CDR1 SGHDT and CDR2 YYEEEE. CDR3 protein: CASSPPGWGLNTEAFF. CDR3 sequence (DNA): TGTGCCAGCAGCCCACCGGGGTGGGGCCTGAACACTGAAGCTTTCTTT. Supplemented by reference TRBV5-6 and TRBJ1-1, the full variable domain reads DAGVTQSPTHLIKTRGQQVTLRCSPKSGHDTVSWYQQALGQGPQFIFQYYEEEERQRGNFPDRFSGHQFPNYSSELNVNALLLGDSALYLCASSPPGWGLNTEAFFGQGTRLTVV.

This clone was seen only once. The V call is TRBV14, the J call TRBJ1-2; the D is unclear. V was trimmed by 5 bases and J by 8 bases, leaving 24 bases between them. From germline, CDR1 is SGHDN and CDR2 FVKESK. The CDR3 is made up of 16 amino acids. CDR3 nucleotides: TGTGCCAGCAGCTTCCAGAACCTTCGGCCTCCGGGGGGCTACACCTTC. Its translation is CASSFQNLRPPGGYTF.

A remark on this clone: The germline gene is not matched at one end of the junction; a read error may be the cause. V usage is TRBV11-2 and J usage is TRBJ1-3; D may be TRBD1 (5 bases). The CDR3 has 13 residues. The germline V gene encodes CDR1 SGHAT and CDR2 FQNNGV. Here the CDR3 DNA reads TGTGCCAGCAGCTTAGCCCCTGGGGCAGGGTCACATTTT. Residues: CASSLAPGAGSHF.

The CDR3 sequence: CASSRERDTEAFF. Here the CDR3 DNA reads TGTGCCAGCAGTCGAGAGAGGGACACTGAAGCTTTCTTT. The rearrangement links TRBV6-5 to TRBJ1-1; D is unclear. The germline gives CDR1 MNHEY, CDR2 SVGAGI. Deletions cut 5 bases from V and 3 bases from J, with 10 bases between. There are 13 residues in the CDR3.

In its sample, this clone was seen once. This chain joins TRBV6-5 and TRBJ1-1; 8 positions agree with TRBD1. The CDR3 has 14 residues. In germline, CDR1 is MNHEY, CDR2 SVGAGI. The ends lost 5 bases at V and 4 bases at J; junction bases unmatched: 6. In DNA form, the CDR3 reads TGTGCCAGCAGTCGCGGGACAGGTCTCACTGAAGCTTTCTTT. Protein: CASSRGTGLTEAFF.

The rearrangement uses TRBV11-2 and TRBJ1-4; 7 bases line up with TRBD1. The CDR3 loop spans 14 amino acids. J gave up 4 bases and V 5 bases, and 4 bases lay outside the gene matches. Germline V CDR1 and CDR2: SGHAT, FQNNGV. The CDR3 spells CASSKWDSNEKLFF. The CDR3 DNA is TGTGCCAGCAGCAAATGGGACAGTAATGAAAAACTGTTTTTT.

The chain has TRBV19 and TRBJ1-2; 11 nucleotides align to TRBD1. The V gene's germline CDR1 is LNHDA and CDR2 SQIVND (reference sequence). Trimming took 5 bases from V and 7 from J; bases not matched to a gene: 6. This CDR3 is built from 14 residues. The CDR3: CASSSGTGGFGYTF. The DNA for the CDR3 is TGTGCCAGTAGTTCGGGGACAGGGGGATTTGGCTACACCTTC. The whole variable domain, filled in from reference TRBV19 and TRBJ1-2, reads DGGITQSPKYLFRKEGQNVTLSCEQNLNHDAMYWYRQDPGQGLRLIYYSQIVNDFQKGDIAEGYSVSREKKESFPLTVTSAQKNPTAFYLCASSSGTGGFGYTFGSGTRLTVV.